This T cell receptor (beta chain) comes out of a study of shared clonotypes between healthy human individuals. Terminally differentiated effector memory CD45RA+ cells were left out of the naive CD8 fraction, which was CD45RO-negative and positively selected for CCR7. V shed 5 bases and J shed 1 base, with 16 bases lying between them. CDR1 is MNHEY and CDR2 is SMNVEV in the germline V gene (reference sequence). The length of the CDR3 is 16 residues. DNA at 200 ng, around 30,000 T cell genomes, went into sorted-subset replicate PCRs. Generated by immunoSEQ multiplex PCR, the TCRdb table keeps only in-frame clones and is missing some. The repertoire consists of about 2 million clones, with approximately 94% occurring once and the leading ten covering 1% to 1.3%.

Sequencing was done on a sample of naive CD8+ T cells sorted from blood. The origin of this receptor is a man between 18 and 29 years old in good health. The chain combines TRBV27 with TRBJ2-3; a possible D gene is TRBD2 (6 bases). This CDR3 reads CASSKDTGRGTDTQYF. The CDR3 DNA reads TGTGCCAGCAGTAAGGACACCGGGAGAGGCACAGATACGCAGTATTTT.